This T cell receptor (beta chain) was recorded in a study of blood T cell repertoires in COVID-19. Clones were sequenced by immunoSEQ multiplex PCR, and TCRdb holds only the in-frame ones, with some missing. The sample includes over 25,000 clones, roughly three quarters seen only once; the top ten take more than 12%. The CDR3 length is 15 residues. Trimming cost V 1 base and J 0 bases, with 7 bases left between them. Germline CDR1 and CDR2: SGHVS and FNYEAQ. Material: peripheral blood. The sequence was collected from a man at least 80 years old with active or convalescent COVID-19. The chain has TRBV7-6 and TRBJ2-1; no definite D call. CDR3 sequence: CASSLDRSSYNEQFF. CDR3 in DNA: TGTGCCAGCAGCTTAGATCGGAGCTCCTACAATGAGCAGTTCTTC.